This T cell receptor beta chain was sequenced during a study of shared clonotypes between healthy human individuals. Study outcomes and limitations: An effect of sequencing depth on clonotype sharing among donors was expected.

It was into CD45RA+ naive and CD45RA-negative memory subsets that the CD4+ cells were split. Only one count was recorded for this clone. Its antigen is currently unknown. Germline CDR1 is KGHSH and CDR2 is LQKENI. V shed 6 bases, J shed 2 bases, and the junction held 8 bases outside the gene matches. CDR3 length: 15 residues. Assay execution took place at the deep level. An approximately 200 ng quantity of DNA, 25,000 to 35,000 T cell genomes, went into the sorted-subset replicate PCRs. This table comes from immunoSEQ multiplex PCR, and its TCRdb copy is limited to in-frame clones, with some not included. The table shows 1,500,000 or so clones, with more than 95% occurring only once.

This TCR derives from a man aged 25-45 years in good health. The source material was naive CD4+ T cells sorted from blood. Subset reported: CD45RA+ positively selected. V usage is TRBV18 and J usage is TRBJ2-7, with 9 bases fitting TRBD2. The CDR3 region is CASSSGTSPTYEQYF. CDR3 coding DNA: TGTGCCAGCTCCTCCGGGACTAGCCCTACCTACGAGCAGTACTTC.